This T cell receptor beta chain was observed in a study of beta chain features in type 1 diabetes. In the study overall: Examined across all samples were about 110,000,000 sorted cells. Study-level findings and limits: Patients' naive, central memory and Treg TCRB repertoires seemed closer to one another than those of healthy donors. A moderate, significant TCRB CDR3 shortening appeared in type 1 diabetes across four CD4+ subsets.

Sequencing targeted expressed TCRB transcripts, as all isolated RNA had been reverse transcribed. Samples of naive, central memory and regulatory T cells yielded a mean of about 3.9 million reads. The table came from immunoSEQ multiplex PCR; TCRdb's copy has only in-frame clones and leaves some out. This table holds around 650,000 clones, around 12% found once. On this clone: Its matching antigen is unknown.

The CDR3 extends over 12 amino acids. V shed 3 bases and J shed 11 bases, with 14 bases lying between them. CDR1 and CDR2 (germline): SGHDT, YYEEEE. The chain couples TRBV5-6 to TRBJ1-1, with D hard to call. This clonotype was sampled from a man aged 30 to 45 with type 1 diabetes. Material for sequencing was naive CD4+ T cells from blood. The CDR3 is CASSSPRLVAFF. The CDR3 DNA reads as TGTGCCAGCAGCTCCCCCCGTTTGGTCGCTTTCTTT.